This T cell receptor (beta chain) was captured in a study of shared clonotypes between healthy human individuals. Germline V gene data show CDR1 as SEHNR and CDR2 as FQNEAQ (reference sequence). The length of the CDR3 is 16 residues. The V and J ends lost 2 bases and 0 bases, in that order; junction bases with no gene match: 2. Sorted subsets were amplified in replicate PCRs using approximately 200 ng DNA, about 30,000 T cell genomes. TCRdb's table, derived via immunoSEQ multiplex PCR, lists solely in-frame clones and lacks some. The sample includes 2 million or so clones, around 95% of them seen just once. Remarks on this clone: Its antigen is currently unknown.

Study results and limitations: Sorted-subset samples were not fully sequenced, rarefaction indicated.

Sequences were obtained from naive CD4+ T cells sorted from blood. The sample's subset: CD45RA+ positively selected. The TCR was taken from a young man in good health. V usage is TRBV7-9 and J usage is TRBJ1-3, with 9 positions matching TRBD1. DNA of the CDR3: TGTGCCAGCAGCTTATGGGACAGGGACTCTGGAAACACCATATATTTT. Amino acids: CASSLWDRDSGNTIYF.